The T cell receptor (beta chain) described here comes from a study of sequential checkpoint blockade in melanoma. Study summary: Randomization was 1:1 between first-line nivolumab→ipilimumab and ipilimumab→nivolumab. Maintenance nivolumab came after either treatment sequence.

Regarding treatment: randomized to nivolumab then ipilimumab (arm A) or the reverse (arm B). No patient had prior DNA-damaging chemotherapy. PBMC sorting kept live CD3+CD8+ cells without CD19 or CD56. Assay used: immunoSEQ multiplex PCR; TCRdb lists only in-frame clones, some missing. This table has 9,500 to 12,000 clones, about 50% appearing once. From germline, CDR1 is SGHVS and CDR2 FQNEAQ. The CDR3 is 18 residues long. After removal of 2 bases from V and 5 bases from J, the junction contained 13 bases not matched to a gene. This clone occurred a few times. The clonotype comes from a human donor with melanoma. The source was CD8+ T cells sorted from blood (inferred from file names), collected from a patient given nivolumab and ipilimumab in sequence. The V call is TRBV7-8, the J call TRBJ1-4; 8 nucleotides line up with TRBD1. CDR3 nucleotide sequence: TGTGCCAGCAGCTTACCCCGGACAGGGAGAAGTTCGAATGAAAAACTGTTTTTT. As protein: CASSLPRTGRSSNEKLFF. Full variable domain (remainder filled in from reference TRBV7-8 and TRBJ1-4): GAGVSQSPRYKVAKRGQDVALRCDPISGHVSLFWYQQALGQGPEFLTYFQNEAQLDKSGLPSDRFFAERPEGSVSTLKIQRTQQEDSAVYLCASSLPRTGRSSNEKLFFGSGTQLSVL.